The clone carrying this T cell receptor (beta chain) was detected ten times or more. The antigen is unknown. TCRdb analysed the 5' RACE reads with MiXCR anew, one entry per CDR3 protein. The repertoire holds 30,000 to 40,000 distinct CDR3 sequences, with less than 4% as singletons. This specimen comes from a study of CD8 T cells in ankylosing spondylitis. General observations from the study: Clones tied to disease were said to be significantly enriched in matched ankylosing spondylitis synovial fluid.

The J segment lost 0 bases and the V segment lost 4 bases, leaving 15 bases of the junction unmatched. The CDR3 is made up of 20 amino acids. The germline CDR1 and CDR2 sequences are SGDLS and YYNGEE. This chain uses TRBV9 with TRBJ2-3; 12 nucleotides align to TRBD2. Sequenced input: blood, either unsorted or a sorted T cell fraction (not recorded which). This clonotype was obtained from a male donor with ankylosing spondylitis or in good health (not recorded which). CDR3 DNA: TGTGCCAGCAGCCCACGGACTAGCGGGGAAAGTATTACTAGCACAGATACGCAGTATTTT. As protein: CASSPRTSGESITSTDTQYF.